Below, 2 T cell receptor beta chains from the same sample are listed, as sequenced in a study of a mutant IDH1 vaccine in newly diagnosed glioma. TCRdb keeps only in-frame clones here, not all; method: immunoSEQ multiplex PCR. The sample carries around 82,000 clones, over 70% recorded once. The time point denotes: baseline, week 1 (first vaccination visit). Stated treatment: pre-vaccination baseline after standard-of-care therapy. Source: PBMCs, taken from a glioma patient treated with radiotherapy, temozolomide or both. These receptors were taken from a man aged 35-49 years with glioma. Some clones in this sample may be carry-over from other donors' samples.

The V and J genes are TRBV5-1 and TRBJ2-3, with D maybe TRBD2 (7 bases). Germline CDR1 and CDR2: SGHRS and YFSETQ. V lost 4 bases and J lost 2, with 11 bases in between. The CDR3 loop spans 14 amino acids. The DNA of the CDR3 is TGCGCCAGCAGCCCGGGGGGCCCCACAGATACGCAGTATTTT. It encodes CASSPGGPTDTQYF.

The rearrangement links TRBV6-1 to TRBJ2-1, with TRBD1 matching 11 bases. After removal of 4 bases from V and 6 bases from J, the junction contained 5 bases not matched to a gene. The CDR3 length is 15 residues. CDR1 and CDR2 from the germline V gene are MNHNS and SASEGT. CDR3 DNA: TGTGCCAGCAGTGGAGGACAGGGGGCGAGCAATGAGCAGTTCTTC. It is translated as CASSGGQGASNEQFF.